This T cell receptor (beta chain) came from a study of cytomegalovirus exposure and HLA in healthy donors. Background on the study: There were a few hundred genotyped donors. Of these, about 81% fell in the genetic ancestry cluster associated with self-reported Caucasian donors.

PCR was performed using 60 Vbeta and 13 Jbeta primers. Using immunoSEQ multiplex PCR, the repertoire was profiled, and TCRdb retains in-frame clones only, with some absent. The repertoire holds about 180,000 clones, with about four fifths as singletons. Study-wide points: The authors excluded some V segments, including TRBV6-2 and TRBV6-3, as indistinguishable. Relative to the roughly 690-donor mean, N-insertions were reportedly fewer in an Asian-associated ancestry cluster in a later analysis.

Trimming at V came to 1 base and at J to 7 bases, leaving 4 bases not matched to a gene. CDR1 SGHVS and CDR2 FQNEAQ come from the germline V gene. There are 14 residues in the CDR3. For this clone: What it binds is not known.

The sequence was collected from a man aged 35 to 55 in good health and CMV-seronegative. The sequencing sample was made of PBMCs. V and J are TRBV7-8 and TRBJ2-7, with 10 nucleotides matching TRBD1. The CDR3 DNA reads TGTGCCAGCAGCTTAGGACAGGGGGCGGGAGAGCAGTACTTC. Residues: CASSLGQGAGEQYF. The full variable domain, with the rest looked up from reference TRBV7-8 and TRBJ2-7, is GAGVSQSPRYKVAKRGQDVALRCDPISGHVSLFWYQQALGQGPEFLTYFQNEAQLDKSGLPSDRFFAERPEGSVSTLKIQRTQQEDSAVYLCASSLGQGAGEQYFGPGTRLTVT.